This T cell receptor (beta chain) was profiled in a study of post-analysis software for immune sequencing data (dated by TCRdb to 2013 to 2016). About the full investigation: Relapsing-remitting, secondary progressive and progressive-relapsing multiple sclerosis were recorded as disease courses, and subtype annotation was lacking for some patients. The multiple sclerosis patient repertoires were compared with approximately 11 previously published healthy control repertoires from donors aged about 6 to 26 years. A subset of samples was prepared in parallel using single-end sample barcoding, then pooled and co-amplified after Illumina adapter ligation. Findings and caveats that apply to the study as a whole: Strong co-clustering of samples prepared in the same batch was shown by direct clustering with F measure, prompting a batch-effect correction. Normalized Chao1 diversity was significantly lower in multiple sclerosis patients than controls, suggesting substantial peripheral T-cell clonal expansion. The multiple sclerosis patient group was slightly younger than the control group.

Library preparation was by PCR. The instrument was an Illumina HiSeq 2500. To reduce PCR and sequencing biases, unique molecular identifiers were incorporated into the TCR beta cDNA libraries. Roughly 0.5 million cDNA molecules were obtained per 1 to 10 million input T cells, so each molecule approximated one T cell. The same protocol used for the earlier healthy control dataset was applied to prepare and sequence the patient libraries. Within a given batch, samples were prepared together, multiplexed and sequenced on the same HiSeq lane. The authors' pipeline ran thus. Raw barcoded reads were processed with MIGEC, discarding single-read molecular identifier groups before consensus assembly and CDR3 extraction. Clonotype tables were post-analysed with VDJtools, normalizing diversity by down-sampling all datasets to the smallest sample size. Repertoire overlap clustering matched CDR3 amino acid but not nucleotide sequences to correct batch-related cross-sample contamination. The public reads were quality trimmed at Q25 with fastp and then assembled into clones with MiXCR by TCRdb, keeping productive beta chains. Duplicate CDR3 protein sequences are folded into a single record with the most common DNA and genes. The V and J calls shown here were made by TCRdb, not taken from the authors' results. For this sample there are some 450,000 distinct CDR3 sequences; under 55% appear just once. 9.5% to 13% of the sample is held by the ten biggest clonotypes.

To demonstrate the VDJtools post-analysis software, the study profiled TCR beta repertoires from the peripheral blood of about 13 young patients with multiple sclerosis. The multiple sclerosis patients were children and adolescents ranging in age from about 6 to 17 years. This clonotype showed up many times. Its specific antigen is unknown. There are no base qualities to consult, and no much larger clone falls within one base. The receptor was isolated from a girl between 10 and 17 years old with multiple sclerosis. Sequences were obtained from blood.

This receptor has the CDR3 CASSLAGIEDEQYF. In nucleotide form, the sequence is TGTGCCAGCAGCTTAGCGGGCATAGAGGACGAGCAGTACTTC. The chain links TRBV7-6 with TRBJ2-7; a confident D gene designation cannot be given. V is clipped by 0 bases and J by 5 bases, and the sequence between their germline boundaries is 11 bases long. As encoded in the germline V gene, CDR1 is SGHVS while CDR2 is FNYEAQ. Reading from cysteine to phenylalanine, the CDR3 counts 14 amino acids. The DNA shown is the 42-base CDR3, in frame from base 1.